This T cell receptor (beta chain) was sequenced during a study of T cells after yellow fever vaccination. Trimming removed 3 bases at V and 2 bases at J, with 10 bases between. This CDR3 region has 14 residues. The germline V gene encodes CDR1 SEHNR and CDR2 FQNEAQ (reference sequence). MiXCR, run by TCRdb on the 5' RACE reads, gives a single entry per CDR3 protein. This table holds a few hundred thousand distinct CDR3 sequences, 6.8% found once. This clonotype was counted many times. The TCR was taken from a man younger than 30 who received the YFV17D yellow fever vaccine. The specimen was PBMCs, collected roughly 45 days after the first yellow fever vaccination. The J gene is TRBJ2-5, the V gene TRBV7-9, with D perhaps assigned TRBD1 or TRBD2 (5 bases each). CDR3 nucleotides: TGTGCCAGCAGCTTGGGGACGTCGCAAGAGACCCAGTACTTC. Protein: CASSLGTSQETQYF.